Below, 27 T cell receptor beta chains from the same sample are listed, as sequenced in a study of blood T cell repertoires in COVID-19. The repertoire was sequenced with immunoSEQ multiplex PCR; TCRdb's copy has only in-frame clones and lacks some. The sample consists of 150,000 to 200,000 clones, approximately 88% of them appearing once. The material sequenced was PBMCs or T cells enriched from blood (not recorded which). These receptors were collected from a woman aged 18-29 years who had recovered from COVID-19.

This clone was counted a single time. The chain couples TRBV3-1 (or the pseudogene TRBV3-2) to TRBJ2-7; D uncertain. CDR3 length: 12 residues. Germline V gives CDR1 LGHDT, CDR2 YNNKEL (reference sequence). Trimming pared 3 bases from V and 1 base from J, leaving 4 bases between. The CDR3 protein is CASSHYSYEQYF. CDR3 nucleotide sequence: TGTGCCAGCAGCCATTATTCCTACGAGCAGTACTTC.

This clone occurred once. V is TRBV7-2 and J is TRBJ1-3; D not certain. The V gene lost 1 base and the J gene lost 8 bases, with 12 bases spanning the gap. This CDR3 comprises 14 residues. CDR1 is SGHTA and CDR2 is FQGNSA in the germline V gene. CDR3 in DNA: TGTGCCAGCAGCTTAGGCCCCATAGTGGACACCATATATTTT. Its protein is CASSLGPIVDTIYF.

The chain links TRBV27 to TRBJ2-3; 9 positions match TRBD1. CDR3 size: 16 residues. Trimming cost V 4 bases and J 2 bases; bases outside gene matches: 7. Germline values: CDR1 MNHEY, CDR2 SMNVEV (reference sequence). As DNA, the CDR3 is TGTGCCAGCAGTTGGACAGGGGACGGGGTCACAGATACGCAGTATTTT. Translation gives CASSWTGDGVTDTQYF.

The chain employs TRBV28 and TRBJ1-2; a weak D match, TRBD1 (6 bases). V was shortened by 6 bases and J by 2 bases, with 13 bases between the two germline ends. Per the germline V gene, CDR1 is MDHEN and CDR2 is SYDVKM. The CDR3 loop spans 14 amino acids. CDR3 DNA: TGTGCCAGCAGCAACAGGGATCTAAACTATGGCTACACCTTC. This codes for CASSNRDLNYGYTF.

The V gene is TRBV18, the J gene TRBJ2-1, with D tentatively TRBD1 (6 bases). This CDR3 is 15 amino acids long. V was shortened by 2 bases and J by 5 bases, with 13 bases between the two germline ends. Per the germline V gene, CDR1 is KGHSH and CDR2 is LQKENI. This CDR3 reads CASSPLRGTNNEQFF. CDR3 coding DNA: TGTGCCAGCTCACCATTGAGGGGGACAAACAATGAGCAGTTCTTC.

The chain carries TRBV7-6 and TRBJ2-3, with 12 bases matching TRBD1. The CDR3 extends over 19 amino acids. The trim removed 2 bases at V and 6 bases at J, leaving 15 bases unmatched. CDR1 is SGHVS and CDR2 is FNYEAQ in the germline V gene. The CDR3 sequence is CASSLNILGTGGGPDTQYF. In DNA form, the CDR3 reads TGTGCCAGCAGCTTAAATATACTGGGGACAGGGGGCGGGCCCGATACGCAGTATTTT.

The rearrangement joins TRBV28 to TRBJ1-5; D not certain. This CDR3 comprises 14 residues. The germline V gene encodes CDR1 MDHEN and CDR2 SYDVKM. The V gene lost 6 bases and the J gene lost 2 bases, with 11 bases spanning the gap. This CDR3 reads CASRIELGNQPQHF. The DNA of the CDR3 is TGTGCCAGCAGGATCGAGTTGGGCAATCAGCCCCAGCATTTT. The complete variable domain, with remaining parts taken from reference TRBV28 and TRBJ1-5, reads DVKVTQSSRYLVKRTGEKVFLECVQDMDHENMFWYRQDPGLGLRLIYFSYDVKMKEKGDIPEGYSVSREKKERFSLILESASTNQTSMYLCASRIELGNQPQHFGDGTRLSIL.

The genes are TRBV5-4 and TRBJ1-5; D is undetermined. Trimming removed 0 bases from V and 6 bases from J, with 7 bases in between. CDR1 SGHNT and CDR2 YYREEE come from the germline V gene (reference sequence). This CDR3 region has 13 residues. CDR3 sequence reads: CASSLEGGQPQHF. In nucleotides, the CDR3 is TGTGCCAGCAGCTTGGAAGGAGGTCAGCCCCAGCATTTT.

The V and J genes are TRBV27 and TRBJ2-4; 7 positions agree with TRBD1. Germline CDR1 MNHEY, CDR2 SMNVEV (reference sequence). CDR3 length: 14 amino acids. Losses at the gene ends were 5 bases for V and 0 bases for J; bases not matched to a gene: 1. The CDR3 loop reads CASSDRVAKNIQYF. The CDR3 bases are TGTGCCAGCAGTGACAGGGTAGCCAAAAACATTCAGTACTTC.

This chain connects TRBV19 to TRBJ2-3; 7 bases are a match to TRBD1. CDR3 length equals 17 residues. Per the germline V gene, CDR1 is LNHDA and CDR2 is SQIVND (reference sequence). V lost 5 bases, J lost 3 bases, and 14 bases stayed unmatched. The CDR3 is CASSVGPGQSETDTQYF. CDR3 coding DNA: TGTGCCAGTAGTGTAGGCCCGGGACAGTCCGAAACAGATACGCAGTATTTT.

V gene TRBV3-1 (or the pseudogene TRBV3-2) combines with J gene TRBJ2-2, with TRBD1 matching 7 bases. The CDR3 has 15 residues. The trim removed 1 base at V and 5 bases at J, leaving 4 bases unmatched. Looked up from germline, CDR1 is LGHDT and CDR2 is YNNKEL (reference sequence). CDR3 amino acids: CASSQGTGVTGELFF. The CDR3 DNA reads TGTGCCAGCAGCCAAGGGACAGGAGTGACCGGGGAGCTGTTTTTT.

The V gene is TRBV7-9, the J gene TRBJ1-1; the match to TRBD1 covers 8 bases. Germline CDR1 and CDR2: SEHNR and FQNEAQ (reference sequence). CDR3 size: 18 residues. The trim removed 3 bases at V and 2 bases at J, leaving 14 bases unmatched. This chain's CDR3 is CASSFLSGTGGSNTEAFF. Here the CDR3 DNA reads TGTGCCAGCAGCTTTCTATCCGGGACAGGTGGTTCAAACACTGAAGCTTTCTTT.

The gene calls are TRBV28 and TRBJ1-6, with D perhaps TRBD1 (5 bases). The length of the CDR3 is 14 residues. CDR1 and CDR2 (germline): MDHEN, SYDVKM. Trimming took 6 bases from V and 0 from J, leaving 6 bases between them. CDR3 residues: CASSDSSYNSPLHF. For the CDR3, the DNA is TGTGCCAGCAGCGACAGCTCCTATAATTCACCCCTCCACTTT. The full variable domain, completed using reference TRBV28 and TRBJ1-6, is DVKVTQSSRYLVKRTGEKVFLECVQDMDHENMFWYRQDPGLGLRLIYFSYDVKMKEKGDIPEGYSVSREKKERFSLILESASTNQTSMYLCASSDSSYNSPLHFGNGTRLTVT.

The chain combines TRBV5-4 with TRBJ2-1; 7 nucleotides align to TRBD1. CDR1 SGHNT and CDR2 YYREEE come from the germline V gene (reference sequence). The CDR3 length is 13 residues. The trim removed 4 bases at V and 7 bases at J, leaving 5 bases unmatched. CDR3 in amino acids: CASSRDSTNEQFF. CDR3 nucleotides: TGTGCCAGCAGCAGGGACAGTACGAATGAGCAGTTCTTC.

CDR3 region: CASSIYGSSYEQYF. The CDR3 coding sequence is TGTGCCAGCAGTATCTATGGGAGCTCCTACGAGCAGTACTTC. V usage is TRBV28 and J usage is TRBJ2-7; possibly TRBD2 for D (5 bases). The CDR3 contains 14 residues. Germline V CDR1 and CDR2: MDHEN, SYDVKM. V lost 5 bases and J 0 bases, leaving 11 bases between the germline ends.

The rearrangement links TRBV10-2 to TRBJ1-2; 8 positions agree with TRBD1. V lost 0 bases to trimming and J lost 6 bases; unmatched junction nucleotides: 3. The CDR3 is 14 residues long. Germline V gives CDR1 WSHSY, CDR2 SAAADI. CDR3 region: CASSESRTGNGYTF. The CDR3 DNA is TGCGCCAGCAGTGAGTCCCGGACAGGGAATGGCTACACCTTC.

This chain links TRBV5-1 with TRBJ1-1; 12 bases agree with TRBD1. The CDR3 is 17 amino acids. V gave up 3 bases and J gave up 0 bases; unmatched junction bases: 6. Germline CDR1 reads SGHRS; CDR2 reads YFSETQ. The CDR3 DNA is TGCGCCAGCAGCTCACTGGGACAGGGGGCGGTGAACACTGAAGCTTTCTTT. Encoded protein: CASSSLGQGAVNTEAFF.

This rearrangement joins TRBV7-8 to TRBJ2-7, with D possibly being TRBD1 (6 bases). The V gene lost 4 bases and the J gene lost 3 bases, with 16 bases spanning the gap. This CDR3 comprises 15 residues. Germline lookup yields CDR1 SGHVS and CDR2 FQNEAQ. In DNA, the CDR3 is TGTGCCAGCAGCTCCGGGACACCTACCCTCTACGAGCAGTACTTC. Translation: CASSSGTPTLYEQYF.

The rearrangement links TRBV5-8 to TRBJ1-6; D is ambiguous. CDR3 length: 16 amino acids. The V and J ends lost 2 bases and 4 bases respectively, with 13 bases between them. Germline V gives CDR1 SGHTS, CDR2 YDEGEE. CDR3 coding DNA: TGTGCCAGCAGCTTCCTCGACGGGAGATATAATTCACCCCTCCACTTT. Protein sequence: CASSFLDGRYNSPLHF.

The chain employs TRBV29-1 and TRBJ2-7; 9 bases fit TRBD2. CDR1 SQVTM and CDR2 ANQGSEA come from the germline V gene. This CDR3 is 15 amino acids long. J was trimmed by 6 bases and V by 1 base; bases with no gene match: 10. The CDR3 nucleotides read TGCAGCGTTGAAGTTTGGGGGACTAGCAGCGGCGAGCAGTACTTC. Translation: CSVEVWGTSSGEQYF.

The chain joins TRBV18 to TRBJ1-1; TRBD1 agrees at 9 bases. The J segment lost 10 bases and the V segment lost 1 base, leaving 10 bases of the junction unmatched. CDR1 is KGHSH, CDR2 LQKENI, per germline. CDR3 length: 15 residues. As DNA, the CDR3 is TGTGCCAGCTCACCACTGCCGGGACAGGGTCCGACAGCTTTCTTT. It encodes CASSPLPGQGPTAFF.

The CDR3 here is CASSAQGDPFEEQYF. CDR3 in DNA: TGTGCCAGCAGTGCCCAGGGGGACCCCTTTGAAGAGCAGTACTTC. The chain has TRBV27 and TRBJ2-7; 7 bases fit TRBD1. Germline V gene sequence: CDR1 MNHEY, CDR2 SMNVEV (reference sequence). The CDR3 length is 15 residues. The junction had 14 bases not matched to a gene; V was cut back by 5 bases and J by 7 bases.

The CDR3 loop is CASRDSGRNYNEQFF. The CDR3, as DNA: TGTGCCAGCAGGGACAGCGGGAGAAATTACAATGAGCAGTTCTTC. The chain links TRBV11-3 to TRBJ2-1; 8 bases align to TRBD2. After removal of 6 bases from V and 4 bases from J, the junction contained 8 bases not matched to a gene. CDR3 length equals 15 residues. CDR1 is SGHNT and CDR2 is YENEEA in the germline V gene.

The rearrangement uses TRBV29-1 and TRBJ1-3; D is possibly TRBD1 (5 bases). This CDR3 is built from 13 residues. The germline gives CDR1 SQVTM, CDR2 ANQGSEA. V lost 5 bases and J lost 1, with 9 bases in between. CDR3 nucleotides: TGCAGCGTTAACGGGGGATCTGGAAACACCATATATTTT. Translating gives CSVNGGSGNTIYF. The full variable domain, with the rest looked up from reference TRBV29-1 and TRBJ1-3, is SAVISQKPSRDICQRGTSLTIQCQVDSQVTMMFWYRQQPGQSLTLIATANQGSEATYESGFVIDKFPISRPNLTFSTLTVSNMSPEDSSIYLCSVNGGSGNTIYFGEGSWLTVV.

The rearrangement links TRBV30 to TRBJ1-4, with TRBD1 matching 7 bases. The CDR3 consists of 11 residues. V was pared by 5 bases and J by 10 bases, with 4 bases of the junction left unmatched. Germline V gene sequence: CDR1 GTSNPN, CDR2 SVGIG (reference sequence). The CDR3 DNA reads TGTGCCTGGGGGACAGTCGGAAAACTGTTTTTT. Amino acid sequence: CAWGTVGKLFF. The whole variable domain, filled in from reference TRBV30 and TRBJ1-4, reads SQTIHQWPATLVQPVGSPLSLECTVEGTSNPNLYWYRQAAGRGLQLLFYSVGIGQISSEVPQNLSASRPQDRQFILSSKKLLLSDSGFYLCAWGTVGKLFFGSGTQLSVL.

As to this clone: One end of the junction fails to match germline, which may point to a read error. The chain uses TRBV28 and TRBJ1-5, with TRBD1 identical over 10 bases. Germline V lookup: CDR1 MDHEN, CDR2 SYDVKM. The CDR3 is 14 residues long. CDR3 in DNA: TGTGCCAGCAATTTAGGACAGGGGGATCAGCCCCAGCATTTT. Translation gives CASNLGQGDQPQHF.

The rearrangement joins TRBV6-4 to TRBJ2-7, with 12 positions matching TRBD2. The CDR3 sequence is 15 residues long. V shed 3 bases and J 3 bases; nucleotides not matched to a gene: 3. CDR1 MRHNA and CDR2 SNTAGT come from the germline V gene. The CDR3 sequence: CASSETSGGNYEQYF. In DNA, the CDR3 is TGTGCCAGCAGTGAGACTAGCGGGGGCAACTACGAGCAGTACTTC.